The 14 T cell receptor beta chains below were found in one sample sequenced in a study of T cell changes during pregnancy in multiple sclerosis. The protocol was immunoSEQ multiplex PCR, while the TCRdb copy is restricted to in-frame clones and leaves out a portion. The data show tens of thousands of clones, around 92% seen once. Specimen: peripheral blood, collected in the second trimester of pregnancy. All receptors come from a female donor in good health, enrolled as a control in a pregnancy study.

This chain uses TRBV9 with TRBJ2-1; 7 bases fit TRBD2. This CDR3 is 15 amino acids long. Trimming at V came to 4 bases and at J to 5 bases, leaving 9 bases not matched to a gene. Germline-derived CDR1 and CDR2 are SGDLS and YYNGEE. CDR3 sequence reads: CASSLSSGPDNEQFF. DNA of the CDR3: TGTGCCAGCAGCCTTTCTAGCGGCCCCGACAATGAGCAGTTCTTC.

This clone is a singleton in its sample. The rearrangement joins TRBV10-3 to TRBJ1-6; tentatively, D is TRBD1 (6 bases). The germline V gene has CDR1 ENHRY and CDR2 SYGVKD. CDR3 size: 16 residues. V was pared by 4 bases and J by 9 bases, with 19 bases between. CDR3 protein: CAISGVGARQGSPLHF. The CDR3, as DNA: TGTGCCATCAGTGGCGTGGGGGCGAGGCAGGGTTCACCCCTCCACTTT.

This sequence joins TRBV28 and TRBJ2-7; D is uncertain. The V and J ends lost 3 bases and 4 bases respectively, with 4 bases between them. The CDR3 consists of 11 residues. The germline V gene has CDR1 MDHEN and CDR2 SYDVKM. The CDR3 protein is CASSFRYEQYF. CDR3 DNA sequence: TGTGCCAGCAGTTTCCGTTACGAGCAGTACTTC.

V and J are TRBV7-9 and TRBJ1-4, with 8 bases matching TRBD1. The CDR3 spans 16 residues. The V gene end was trimmed by 3 bases and the J gene end by 0 bases; junction bases not matched to a gene: 3. Per the germline V gene, CDR1 is SEHNR and CDR2 is FQNEAQ (reference sequence). CDR3 DNA: TGTGCCAGCAGCTTTTACAGGGGGACAACTAATGAAAAACTGTTTTTT. Residues: CASSFYRGTTNEKLFF.

The rearrangement uses TRBV5-1 and TRBJ1-1, with D possibly TRBD1 on 6 matching bases. V lost 0 bases, J lost 4 bases, and 13 bases lay in between. CDR1 is SGHRS and CDR2 is YFSETQ in the germline V gene. The length of the CDR3 is 15 residues. The CDR3 sequence: CASSLGGGVFTEAFF. Here the CDR3 DNA reads TGCGCCAGCAGCTTGGGAGGGGGGGTCTTCACTGAAGCTTTCTTT.

The J gene is TRBJ2-7, the V gene TRBV19; 9 nucleotides match TRBD2. The germline V gene encodes CDR1 LNHDA and CDR2 SQIVND (reference sequence). The ends lost 5 bases at V and 6 bases at J; junction bases unmatched: 5. This CDR3 region has 13 residues. The CDR3 region is CASSLTSGSEQYF. In DNA form, the CDR3 reads TGTGCCAGTAGTCTGACTAGCGGATCCGAGCAGTACTTC. The entire variable domain, with the rest obtained from reference TRBV19 and TRBJ2-7, is as follows: DGGITQSPKYLFRKEGQNVTLSCEQNLNHDAMYWYRQDPGQGLRLIYYSQIVNDFQKGDIAEGYSVSREKKESFPLTVTSAQKNPTAFYLCASSLTSGSEQYFGPGTRLTVT.

J is TRBJ2-4 and V is TRBV6-1, with TRBD2 matching 15 bases. Trimming at V came to 4 bases and at J to 9 bases, leaving 7 bases not matched to a gene. The CDR3 contains 16 residues. Germline V gene data show CDR1 as MNHNS and CDR2 as SASEGT. CDR3 in amino acids: CASSAGTSGRSVIQYF. CDR3 DNA: TGTGCCAGCAGTGCTGGGACTAGCGGGAGGTCGGTCATTCAGTACTTC.

This clone appeared a single time. V usage is TRBV5-4 and J usage is TRBJ1-1; possibly TRBD1 for D (6 bases). Trimming left V 6 bases short and J 2 bases short, with 20 bases between. Germline V gene data show CDR1 as SGHNT and CDR2 as YYREEE (reference sequence). CDR3 length equals 16 residues. The CDR3 here is CASISTGTPGNTEAFF. The DNA of the CDR3 is TGTGCCAGCATCTCCACGGGGACACCTGGAAACACTGAAGCTTTCTTT.

This rearrangement joins TRBV7-9 to TRBJ2-2, with 7 bases fitting TRBD2. CDR1 is SEHNR, CDR2 FQNEAQ, per germline (reference sequence). The trim removed 3 bases at V and 4 bases at J, leaving 14 bases unmatched. The CDR3 sequence is 18 residues long. CDR3 DNA sequence: TGTGCCAGCAGCTTCCTCATGGGAGGGAGGGATTCCACCGGGGAGCTGTTTTTT. Encoded protein: CASSFLMGGRDSTGELFF.

As DNA, the CDR3 is TGTGCCAGCTCACCACCGGCCTGGAGCGAGCAGTACTTC. This sequence encodes CASSPPAWSEQYF. The rearrangement links TRBV18 to TRBJ2-7; D gene unclear. The CDR3 is 13 residues long. V was clipped by 0 bases and J by 6 bases, with 9 bases between them. Germline values: CDR1 KGHSH, CDR2 LQKENI. The whole variable domain, filled in from reference TRBV18 and TRBJ2-7, reads NAGVMQNPRHLVRRRGQEARLRCSPMKGHSHVYWYRQLPEEGLKFMVYLQKENIIDESGMPKERFSAEFPKEGPSILRIQQVVRGDSAAYFCASSPPAWSEQYFGPGTRLTVT.

This chain joins TRBV19 and TRBJ2-6; D might be TRBD1 (5 bases). This CDR3 region has 15 residues. Germline V gene sequence: CDR1 LNHDA, CDR2 SQIVND (reference sequence). The germline V and J ends were trimmed by 7 bases and 1 base, with 11 bases remaining between them. The CDR3 protein is CASTTTESGANVLTF. CDR3 sequence (DNA): TGTGCCAGTACAACGACAGAATCTGGGGCCAACGTCCTGACTTTC.

V gene TRBV28 combines with J gene TRBJ2-1; 11 bases align to TRBD2. Per the germline V gene, CDR1 is MDHEN and CDR2 is SYDVKM. V lost 5 bases to trimming and J lost 7 bases; unmatched junction nucleotides: 7. The CDR3 totals 15 residues. CDR3 amino acids: CASSIGTSGLNEQFF. The CDR3 bases are TGTGCCAGCAGTATCGGGACTAGCGGCCTAAATGAGCAGTTCTTC.

The chain has TRBV7-9 and TRBJ1-2; 9 nucleotides agree with TRBD1. The CDR3 sequence is 15 residues long. CDR1 and CDR2 (germline): SEHNR, FQNEAQ (reference sequence). V trimming: 1 base; J trimming: 9 bases; junction bases outside the gene matches: 9. The CDR3 DNA reads as TGTGCCAGCAGCTTAGGGATCTCCGGGACAGGGCGCTACACCTTC. This sequence encodes CASSLGISGTGRYTF.

This chain links TRBV27 with TRBJ1-1; D is undetermined. The CDR3 length is 14 residues. CDR1 and CDR2 (germline): MNHEY, SMNVEV (reference sequence). Deletions cut 3 bases from V and 0 bases from J, with 8 bases between. CDR3 in DNA: TGTGCCAGCAGTTTCGGGTCCGTGAACACTGAAGCTTTCTTT. Translating it yields CASSFGSVNTEAFF.